Each of the 4 T cell receptor beta chains below was sequenced from the same sample in a study of T cells after posttransplantation cyclophosphamide. Assay: immunoSEQ multiplex PCR; the TCRdb copy retains only in-frame clones and omits some. The sample has around 23,000 clones; roughly 98% are singletons. The sequenced sample consisted of naive CD8+ T cells sorted from PBMCs. Source of these receptors: a man between 35 and 55 years old in good health, CMV-negative, and a related stem cell transplant donor.

The chain employs TRBV19 and TRBJ2-7; 8 bases match TRBD1. With 3 bases clipped from V and 5 bases from J, the junction kept 3 bases outside the gene matches. The germline gives CDR1 LNHDA, CDR2 SQIVND (reference sequence). The CDR3 has 13 residues. This CDR3 is CASSMTGANEQYF. In DNA form, the CDR3 reads TGTGCCAGTAGTATGACAGGGGCGAACGAGCAGTACTTC.

V usage is TRBV7-9 and J usage is TRBJ2-1; TRBD2 aligns across 8 bases. Germline lookup yields CDR1 SEHNR and CDR2 FQNEAQ (reference sequence). V lost 2 bases, J lost 1 base, and 10 bases stayed unmatched. The CDR3 is made up of 18 amino acids. CDR3 bases: TGTGCCAGCAGCTTAAAGCCAACTAGCGGAGTATCCTACAATGAGCAGTTCTTC. As protein: CASSLKPTSGVSYNEQFF.

The rearrangement links TRBV4-1 to TRBJ1-3; D remains unclear. The CDR3 is 16 residues long. The V gene's germline CDR1 is MGHRA and CDR2 YSYEKL. Trimming took off 1 base at V and 0 bases at J, with 10 bases between the two ends. For the CDR3, the DNA is TGCGCCAGCAGCCAAGTCGGTAGAAGCTCTGGAAACACCATATATTTT. Its translation: CASSQVGRSSGNTIYF.

The chain has TRBV2 and TRBJ1-1, with a possible D match to TRBD1 (6 bases). The CDR3 runs 13 residues. V gave up 5 bases and J gave up 5 bases, with 12 bases separating them. In germline, CDR1 is SNHLY, CDR2 FYNNEI. CDR3 amino acids: CASSNRAGTEAFF. In nucleotides, the CDR3 is TGTGCCAGCAGTAACAGGGCAGGGACTGAAGCTTTCTTT.